The clone carrying this T cell receptor beta chain has a count of ten or more. The antigen is undetermined. These data originate in a study of T-cell reconstitution after alpha-beta-depleted transplantation in children. Findings of the study overall: In patients about two months after transplant, alpha-beta T cells reportedly arose from several hundred expanded graft clones.

Germline CDR1 is SGHTA and CDR2 is FQGNSA. V dropped 1 base and J dropped 5 bases, with 6 bases sitting between them. The CDR3 extends over 12 amino acids. Library preparation (for TCRbeta) was performed with unique molecular identifiers. Using its own MiXCR run on the PCR reads, TCRdb lists one record per CDR3 protein. The sample consists of about 140,000 distinct CDR3 sequences, about 8.8% of them appearing once. This TCR derives from a female patient aged 2-9 years who had a stem cell transplant for congenital amegakaryocytic thrombocytopenia, so the T cells may come from the graft donor. V gene TRBV7-2 combines with J gene TRBJ2-7; D is ambiguous. The material was PBMCs, mostly from graft donor cells, obtained 180 days after TCRalphabeta/CD19-depleted stem cell transplant. CDR3 sequence (DNA): TGTGCCAGCAGCTTAGGGTTCCACGAGCAGTACTTC. Amino acids: CASSLGFHEQYF. Based on the CDR3 plus reference TRBV7-2 and TRBJ2-7, the full variable domain is GAGVSQSPSNKVTEKGKDVELRCDPISGHTALYWYRQSLGQGLEFLIYFQGNSAPDKSGLPSDRFSAERTGGSVSTLTIQRTQQEDSAVYLCASSLGFHEQYFGPGTRLTVT.